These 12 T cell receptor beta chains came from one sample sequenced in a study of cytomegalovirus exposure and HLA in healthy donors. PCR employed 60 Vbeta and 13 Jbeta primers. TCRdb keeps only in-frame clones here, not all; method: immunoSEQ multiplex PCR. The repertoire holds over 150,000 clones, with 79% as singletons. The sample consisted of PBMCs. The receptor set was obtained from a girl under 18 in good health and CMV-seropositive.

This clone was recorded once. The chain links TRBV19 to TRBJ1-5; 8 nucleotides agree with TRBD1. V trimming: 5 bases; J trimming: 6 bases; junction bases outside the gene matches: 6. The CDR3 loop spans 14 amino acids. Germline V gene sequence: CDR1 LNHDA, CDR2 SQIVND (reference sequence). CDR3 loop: CASSAGGRGQPQHF. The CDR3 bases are TGTGCCAGTAGTGCAGGGGGCCGGGGTCAGCCCCAGCATTTT. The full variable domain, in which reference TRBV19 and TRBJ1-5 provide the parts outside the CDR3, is DGGITQSPKYLFRKEGQNVTLSCEQNLNHDAMYWYRQDPGQGLRLIYYSQIVNDFQKGDIAEGYSVSREKKESFPLTVTSAQKNPTAFYLCASSAGGRGQPQHFGDGTRLSIL.

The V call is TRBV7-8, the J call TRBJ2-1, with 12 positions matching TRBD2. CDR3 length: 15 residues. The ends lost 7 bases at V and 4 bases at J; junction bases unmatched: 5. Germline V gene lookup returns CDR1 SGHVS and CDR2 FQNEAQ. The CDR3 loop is CASTKGLAGYNEQFF. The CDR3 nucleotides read TGTGCCAGCACCAAAGGACTAGCGGGGTACAATGAGCAGTTCTTC.

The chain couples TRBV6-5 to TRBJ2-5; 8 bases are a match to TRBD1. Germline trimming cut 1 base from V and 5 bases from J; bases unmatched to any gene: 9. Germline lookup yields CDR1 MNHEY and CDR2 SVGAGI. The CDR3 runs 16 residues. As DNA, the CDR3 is TGTGCCAGCAGTTACTTTGCCTCAGGGGGCCAGGAGACCCAGTACTTC. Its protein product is CASSYFASGGQETQYF.

CDR3 loop: CASSSTGPQHF. The CDR3 DNA sequence: TGTGCCAGCAGCTCGACGGGGCCCCAGCATTTT. V and J are TRBV7-6 and TRBJ1-5; no definite D call. CDR1 and CDR2 (germline): SGHVS, FNYEAQ. Deletions cut 4 bases from V and 9 bases from J, with 7 bases between. CDR3 length: 11 residues.

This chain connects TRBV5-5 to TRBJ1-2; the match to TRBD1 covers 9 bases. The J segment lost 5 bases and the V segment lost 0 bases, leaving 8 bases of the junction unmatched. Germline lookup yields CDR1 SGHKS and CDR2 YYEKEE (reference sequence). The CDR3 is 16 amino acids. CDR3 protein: CASSLVSGQGTYGYTF. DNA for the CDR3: TGTGCCAGCAGCTTGGTCTCGGGACAGGGTACTTATGGCTACACCTTC.

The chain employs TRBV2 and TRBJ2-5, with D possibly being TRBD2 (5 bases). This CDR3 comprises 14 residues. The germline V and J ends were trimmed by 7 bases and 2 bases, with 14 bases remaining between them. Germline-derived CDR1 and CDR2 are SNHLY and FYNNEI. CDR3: CASKEAPEQETQYF. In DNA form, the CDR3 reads TGTGCCAGCAAGGAGGCGCCTGAGCAAGAGACCCAGTACTTC. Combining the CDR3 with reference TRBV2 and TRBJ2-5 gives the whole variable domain EPEVTQTPSHQVTQMGQEVILRCVPISNHLYFYWYRQILGQKVEFLVSFYNNEISEKSEIFDDQFSVERPDGSNFTLKIRSTKLEDSAMYFCASKEAPEQETQYFGPGTRLLVL.

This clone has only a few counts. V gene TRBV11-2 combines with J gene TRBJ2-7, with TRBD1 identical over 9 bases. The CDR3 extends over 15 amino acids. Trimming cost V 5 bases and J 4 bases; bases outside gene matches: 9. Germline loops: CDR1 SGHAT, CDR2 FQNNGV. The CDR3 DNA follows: TGTGCCAGCAGCCCCTTACAGGGGGCTATATACGAGCAGTACTTC. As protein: CASSPLQGAIYEQYF.

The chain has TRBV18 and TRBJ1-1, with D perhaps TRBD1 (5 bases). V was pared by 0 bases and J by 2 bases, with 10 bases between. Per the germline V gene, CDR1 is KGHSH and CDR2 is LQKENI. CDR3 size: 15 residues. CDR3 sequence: CASSPPIGHNTEAFF. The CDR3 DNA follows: TGTGCCAGCTCACCACCGATTGGACACAACACTGAAGCTTTCTTT.

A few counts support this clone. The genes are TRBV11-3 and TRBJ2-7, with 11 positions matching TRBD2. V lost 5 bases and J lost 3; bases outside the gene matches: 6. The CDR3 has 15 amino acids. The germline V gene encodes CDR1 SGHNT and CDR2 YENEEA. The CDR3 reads CASSPLAGGFYEQYF. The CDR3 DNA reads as TGTGCCAGCAGCCCTCTAGCGGGGGGTTTCTACGAGCAGTACTTC.

The DNA for the CDR3 is TGTGCCAGCAGGCAAAACCGCCCGGGACAGGGCTATGGCTACACCTTC. Protein sequence: CASRQNRPGQGYGYTF. The chain recombines TRBV7-2 with TRBJ1-2, with 9 bases lining up with TRBD1. V dropped 6 bases and J dropped 4; count of bases not matched to a gene: 12. CDR3 length: 16 residues. Germline V gives CDR1 SGHTA, CDR2 FQGNSA.

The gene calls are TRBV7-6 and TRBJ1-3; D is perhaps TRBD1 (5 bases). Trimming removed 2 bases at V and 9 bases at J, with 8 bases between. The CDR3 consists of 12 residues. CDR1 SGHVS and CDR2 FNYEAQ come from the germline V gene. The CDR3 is CASSLTGSTIYF. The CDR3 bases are TGTGCCAGCAGCTTAACAGGTTCCACCATATATTTT.

Here the CDR3 reads CATSRGHNNQPQHF. CDR3 nucleotides: TGTGCCACCAGCCGGGGACACAACAATCAGCCCCAGCATTTT. The chain uses TRBV15 and TRBJ1-5; possibly TRBD1 for D (6 bases). This CDR3 region has 14 residues. Trimming removed 5 bases from V and 3 bases from J, with 11 bases in between. Germline lookup yields CDR1 LNHNV and CDR2 YYDKDF (reference sequence).